Listed below are T cell receptor beta chains from one sample, sequenced in a study of blood T cell repertoires in COVID-19. Profiling relied on immunoSEQ multiplex PCR, and the TCRdb table lists in-frame clones only, not all of them. The sample consists of about 210,000 clones, just under 90% of them appearing once. The sequenced sample was peripheral blood. The receptors were gathered from a man aged 60-69 years who had recovered from COVID-19. The CDR3 runs from the conserved cysteine through the conserved F or W. The D gene is left open where the match is weak. Clone size appears in some rows only: once, few, many, or a class for an expanded clone.

CDR3 protein: CASSVGAYEQYF
CDR3 DNA: TGTGCCAGCAGTGTTGGGGCGTACGAGCAGTACTTC
V gene: TRBV2
J gene: TRBJ2-7
clone size: NA
D gene: NA

CDR3 protein: CASSLGGYSGNTIYF
CDR3 DNA: TGTGCCAGCAGCTTAGGAGGCTACTCTGGAAACACCATATATTTT
V gene: TRBV11-2
J gene: TRBJ1-3
clone size: once
D gene: NA

CDR3 protein: CASRDTGGGETQYF
CDR3 DNA: TGTGCCAGCAGAGATACAGGGGGTGGAGAGACCCAGTACTTC
V gene: TRBV6-5
J gene: TRBJ2-5
clone size: NA
D gene: TRBD1

CDR3 protein: CASSLVLGARLNEQFF
CDR3 DNA: TGTGCCAGCAGCTTAGTTCTAGGGGCTCGGTTGAATGAGCAGTTCTTC
V gene: TRBV7-8
J gene: TRBJ2-1
clone size: NA
D gene: NA

CDR3 protein: CASSRDSDNEQFF
CDR3 DNA: TGTGCCAGCAGTAGGGACTCAGACAATGAGCAGTTCTTC
V gene: TRBV6-2/TRBV6-3
J gene: TRBJ2-1
clone size: NA
D gene: NA

CDR3 protein: CASKNPGTSYEQYF
CDR3 DNA: TGTGCCAGCAAAAACCCCGGGACTTCCTACGAGCAGTACTTC
V gene: TRBV6-6
J gene: TRBJ2-7
clone size: NA
D gene: NA

CDR3 protein: CASSLQQGYEQYF
CDR3 DNA: TGTGCCAGCAGCTTACAACAGGGCTACGAGCAGTACTTC
V gene: TRBV11-1
J gene: TRBJ2-7
clone size: NA
D gene: NA

CDR3 protein: CASSPAGGYGYTF
CDR3 DNA: TGTGCCAGCAGTCCTGCCGGGGGTTATGGCTACACCTTC
V gene: TRBV28
J gene: TRBJ1-2
clone size: NA
D gene: NA

CDR3 protein: CASSSSALNTEAFF
CDR3 DNA: TGTGCCAGCAGCTCGAGTGCCCTGAACACTGAAGCTTTCTTT
V gene: TRBV7-2
J gene: TRBJ1-1
clone size: NA
D gene: NA

CDR3 protein: CASSLLIRVNTGELFF
CDR3 DNA: TGTGCCAGCAGCCTGCTTATTCGGGTCAACACCGGGGAGCTGTTTTTT
V gene: TRBV5-6
J gene: TRBJ2-2
clone size: NA
D gene: NA

CDR3 protein: CASSLGQGRTEAFF
CDR3 DNA: TGTGCCAGCAGCTTAGGACAGGGGAGAACTGAAGCTTTCTTT
V gene: TRBV11-2
J gene: TRBJ1-1
clone size: NA
D gene: TRBD1

CDR3 protein: CASSVEEGQGYEQYF
CDR3 DNA: TGTGCCAGCAGCGTAGAGGAGGGACAGGGGTACGAGCAGTACTTC
V gene: TRBV9
J gene: TRBJ2-7
clone size: NA
D gene: TRBD1